Presented here are 15 T cell receptor beta chains from one specimen sequenced in a study of response to subunit inactivated influenza vaccine. TCRdb used MiXCR to reprocess the RT-PCR reads, holding one entry per CDR3 protein. The sample contains about 540,000 distinct CDR3 sequences, less than 25% of which appear only once. This same sample was also taken into another study, of T cells expressing NK-cell markers. That work contributes: Researchers built TCR beta cDNA using 5'RACE template switching with UMIs.

The source material was CD4+ T cells sorted from PBMCs, sampled about 12 days after vaccination. These receptors were taken from a man between 50 and 59 years old who received an inactivated influenza vaccine.

The J gene is TRBJ2-1, the V gene TRBV18, with D perhaps matching TRBD2 (6 bases). Germline values: CDR1 KGHSH, CDR2 LQKENI. V dropped 4 bases and J dropped 4 bases, with 14 bases sitting between them. The CDR3 totals 15 residues. CDR3 loop: CASSRRGTLYNEQFF. The CDR3 nucleotides read TGTGCCAGCTCACGACGAGGGACTTTGTACAATGAGCAGTTCTTC.

This clonotype came up many times. V is TRBV20-1 and J is TRBJ1-6; 7 bases are shared with TRBD1. With V trimmed by 5 bases and J by 7 bases, 5 bases remained unmatched. This CDR3 contains 13 residues. Germline CDR1 reads DFQATT; CDR2 reads SNEGSKA (reference sequence). CDR3 region: CSAEQGSNSPLHF. CDR3 DNA: TGCAGTGCTGAACAGGGGAGCAATTCACCCCTCCACTTT.

The chain joins TRBV3-1 to TRBJ1-2; D is unresolved. Trimming took 0 bases from V and 7 from J, leaving 12 bases between them. This CDR3 is 14 amino acids long. Germline lookup yields CDR1 LGHDT and CDR2 YNNKEL (reference sequence). In DNA, the CDR3 is TGTGCCAGCAGCCAAGATGTCCGGGAATCTGGCTACACCTTC. Its protein is CASSQDVRESGYTF.

This clonotype was observed a few times. The rearrangement uses TRBV29-1 and TRBJ2-7; 7 bases are a match to TRBD2. The CDR3 is 12 residues long. The germline CDR1 and CDR2 sequences are SQVTM and ANQGSEA. J was trimmed by 3 bases and V by 7 bases; bases with no gene match: 6. The CDR3: CSAGDYYYEQYF. The DNA of the CDR3 is TGCAGCGCTGGGGACTACTACTACGAGCAGTACTTC.

The V and J genes are TRBV29-1 and TRBJ2-5, with 8 bases matching TRBD1. Germline lookup yields CDR1 SQVTM and CDR2 ANQGSEA. The CDR3 has 14 residues. The V and J ends lost 2 bases and 3 bases, in that order; junction bases with no gene match: 5. CDR3 nucleotides: TGCAGCGTTGAAAGGGCGGACAGGGAAGAGACCCAGTACTTC. It translates to CSVERADREETQYF. Full variable domain (rest looked up from reference TRBV29-1 and TRBJ2-5): SAVISQKPSRDICQRGTSLTIQCQVDSQVTMMFWYRQQPGQSLTLIATANQGSEATYESGFVIDKFPISRPNLTFSTLTVSNMSPEDSSIYLCSVERADREETQYFGPGTRLLVL.

CDR3 DNA: TGTGCCATCCAGGAACGGACTAGCGGTACCTACGAGCAGTACTTC. Translating gives CAIQERTSGTYEQYF. The chain recombines TRBV10-3 with TRBJ2-7; 10 bases fit TRBD2. CDR1 is ENHRY and CDR2 is SYGVKD in the germline V gene. Trimming removed 8 bases from V and 2 bases from J; junction bases left unmatched: 9. The CDR3 sequence is 15 residues long.

In its sample, this clonotype was seen a few times. The CDR3 is CASSAGTGDYGYTF. In DNA, the CDR3 is TGTGCCAGCAGTGCAGGGACAGGCGACTATGGCTACACCTTC. This chain uses TRBV2 with TRBJ1-2, with TRBD1 matching over 8 bases. CDR1 and CDR2 (germline): SNHLY, FYNNEI. This CDR3 has 14 amino acids. J lost 3 bases, V lost 4 bases, and 4 bases had no gene match. The full variable domain, completed using reference TRBV2 and TRBJ1-2, is EPEVTQTPSHQVTQMGQEVILRCVPISNHLYFYWYRQILGQKVEFLVSFYNNEISEKSEIFDDQFSVERPDGSNFTLKIRSTKLEDSAMYFCASSAGTGDYGYTFGSGTRLTVV.

This clonotype was detected a few times. The gene calls are TRBV18 and TRBJ2-1; D call uncertain. V dropped 4 bases and J dropped 6 bases, with 10 bases sitting between them. Germline CDR1 KGHSH, CDR2 LQKENI. The CDR3 runs to 13 residues. CDR3 sequence: CASSRVGVNEQFF. Written as DNA, the CDR3 is TGTGCCAGCTCACGGGTTGGCGTCAATGAGCAGTTCTTC.

This clonotype was detected a few times. The CDR3: CSVSTSGANTGELFF. CDR3 DNA sequence: TGCAGCGTTTCCACTAGCGGGGCGAACACCGGGGAGCTGTTTTTT. The genes are TRBV29-1 and TRBJ2-2; 10 bases match TRBD2. The CDR3 runs to 15 residues. V trimming: 5 bases; J trimming: 0 bases; junction bases outside the gene matches: 3. Germline V gene lookup returns CDR1 SQVTM and CDR2 ANQGSEA.

This clonotype has a handful of counts. The rearrangement links TRBV12-3 or TRBV12-4 to TRBJ2-1, with 13 nucleotides matching TRBD2. This CDR3 contains 16 residues. J was trimmed by 7 bases and V by 4 bases; bases with no gene match: 7. The CDR3 DNA follows: TGTGCCAGCAGTTCTCCCCTGACTAGCGGGGGGAATGAGCAGTTCTTC. It specifies CASSSPLTSGGNEQFF.

The chain joins TRBV27 to TRBJ2-7; possibly TRBD2 for D (6 bases). Between the trimmed V and J ends, which lost 8 bases and 3 bases, there was a span of 20 bases. The CDR3 is 15 residues long. Germline loops: CDR1 MNHEY, CDR2 SMNVEV (reference sequence). CDR3 residues: CASRRGWENFYEQYF. The CDR3 DNA is TGTGCCAGCCGTCGGGGGTGGGAAAACTTCTACGAGCAGTACTTC.

The chain has TRBV24-1 and TRBJ2-2, with TRBD2 matching 7 bases. The germline CDR1 and CDR2 sequences are KGHDR and SFDVKD. The CDR3 extends over 16 amino acids. V trimming: 1 base; J trimming: 1 base; junction bases outside the gene matches: 2. CDR3 sequence: CATSDLGGGNTGELFF. For the CDR3, the DNA is TGTGCCACCAGTGATTTAGGCGGGGGGAACACCGGGGAGCTGTTTTTT.

In this sample, this clonotype turned up a few times. The chain couples TRBV7-2 to TRBJ1-5; 7 bases map to TRBD1. Per the germline V gene, CDR1 is SGHTA and CDR2 is FQGNSA. The CDR3 has 13 amino acids. V trimming: 5 bases; J trimming: 9 bases; junction bases outside the gene matches: 7. CDR3 residues: CASSPQGGWPQHF. For the CDR3, the DNA is TGTGCCAGCAGCCCGCAGGGGGGCTGGCCCCAGCATTTT.

V usage is TRBV6-1 and J usage is TRBJ1-5; TRBD1 matches at 7 bases. Trimming at V came to 4 bases and at J to 3 bases, leaving 6 bases not matched to a gene. Germline V gene lookup returns CDR1 MNHNS and CDR2 SASEGT. The CDR3 extends over 15 amino acids. CDR3 region: CASSGGQFTNQPQHF. DNA of the CDR3: TGTGCCAGCAGTGGGGGACAGTTCACCAATCAGCCCCAGCATTTT.

The J gene is TRBJ1-6, the V gene TRBV11-2, with TRBD1 matching over 11 bases. With 7 bases clipped from V and 9 bases from J, the junction kept 5 bases outside the gene matches. This CDR3 comprises 14 residues. Germline CDR1 is SGHAT and CDR2 is FQNNGV. The CDR3: CASTVGTGGSPLHF. The CDR3 DNA reads as TGTGCCAGCACCGTAGGGACAGGGGGTTCACCCCTCCACTTT.